These T cell receptor beta chains were read from a single sample in a study of beta chain features in type 1 diabetes. Using immunoSEQ multiplex PCR, the repertoire was profiled, and TCRdb retains in-frame clones only, with some absent. The data hold about 210,000 clones, with about a tenth observed a single time. The sequenced sample was central memory CD4+ T cells from blood. These receptors were taken from a young man in good health. The conserved cysteine and the conserved F or W are not part of the CDR3 here. The order of the fields is V gene, J gene, CDR3 protein.

TRBV4-2	TRBJ2-6	ASTLYITGVYSGANVLT
TRBV7-2	TRBJ1-5	ASSLTWDQPQH
TRBV5-1	TRBJ2-2	ASSSGTGNTGELF
TRBV6-5	TRBJ1-1	ASSRANRAF
TRBV7-6	TRBJ2-7	ASSLEAWGSYEQY
TRBV7-2	TRBJ2-3	ASSPTTDTQY
TRBV23-1	TRBJ2-5	ASSQPSRTLQETQY
TRBV2	TRBJ2-1	ASSERLDNEQF
TRBV7-9	TRBJ2-3	ASSLGYSTDTQY
TRBV5-1	TRBJ2-7	ASSLTLGTGGNEQY
TRBV5-1	TRBJ2-1	ASSYPGYNEQF
TRBV7-2	TRBJ2-4	ASSKAGTSGSLVGNIQY
TRBV6-1	TRBJ1-2	ASSEATGAPYGYT
TRBV29-1	TRBJ2-3	SADKSSTDTQY
TRBV27	TRBJ2-7	ASSPPRLAGGHEQY
TRBV7-3	TRBJ2-5	ASSLLGQGAETQY
TRBV18	TRBJ2-3	ASSPVPSTDTQY
TRBV7-9	TRBJ2-3	ASSLVGGIGTDTQY
TRBV5-6	TRBJ1-5	ASSYKGRSNQPQH
TRBV7-3	TRBJ2-1	ASSLGNSGSRDEQF
TRBV7-8	TRBJ2-7	ASSSHRGGDEQY
TRBV30	TRBJ1-4	AWSARLENEKLF
TRBV6-5	TRBJ1-2	ASSYGTDYGYT